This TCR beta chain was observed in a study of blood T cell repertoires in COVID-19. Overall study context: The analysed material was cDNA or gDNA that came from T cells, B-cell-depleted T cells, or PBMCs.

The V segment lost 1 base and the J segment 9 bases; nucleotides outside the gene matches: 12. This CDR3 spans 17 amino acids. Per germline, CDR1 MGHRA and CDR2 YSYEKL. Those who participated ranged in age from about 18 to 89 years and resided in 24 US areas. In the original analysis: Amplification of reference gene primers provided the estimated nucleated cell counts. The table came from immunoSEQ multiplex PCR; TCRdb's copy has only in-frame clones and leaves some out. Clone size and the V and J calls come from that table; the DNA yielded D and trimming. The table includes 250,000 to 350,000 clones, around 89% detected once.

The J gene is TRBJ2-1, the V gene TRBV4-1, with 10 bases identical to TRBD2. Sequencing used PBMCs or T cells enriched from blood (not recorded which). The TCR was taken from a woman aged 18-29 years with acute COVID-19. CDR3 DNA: TGCGCCAGCAGCCAAGTCGAGCTAGCGGGAGTCGGCGGTGAGCAGTTCTTC. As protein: CASSQVELAGVGGEQFF.